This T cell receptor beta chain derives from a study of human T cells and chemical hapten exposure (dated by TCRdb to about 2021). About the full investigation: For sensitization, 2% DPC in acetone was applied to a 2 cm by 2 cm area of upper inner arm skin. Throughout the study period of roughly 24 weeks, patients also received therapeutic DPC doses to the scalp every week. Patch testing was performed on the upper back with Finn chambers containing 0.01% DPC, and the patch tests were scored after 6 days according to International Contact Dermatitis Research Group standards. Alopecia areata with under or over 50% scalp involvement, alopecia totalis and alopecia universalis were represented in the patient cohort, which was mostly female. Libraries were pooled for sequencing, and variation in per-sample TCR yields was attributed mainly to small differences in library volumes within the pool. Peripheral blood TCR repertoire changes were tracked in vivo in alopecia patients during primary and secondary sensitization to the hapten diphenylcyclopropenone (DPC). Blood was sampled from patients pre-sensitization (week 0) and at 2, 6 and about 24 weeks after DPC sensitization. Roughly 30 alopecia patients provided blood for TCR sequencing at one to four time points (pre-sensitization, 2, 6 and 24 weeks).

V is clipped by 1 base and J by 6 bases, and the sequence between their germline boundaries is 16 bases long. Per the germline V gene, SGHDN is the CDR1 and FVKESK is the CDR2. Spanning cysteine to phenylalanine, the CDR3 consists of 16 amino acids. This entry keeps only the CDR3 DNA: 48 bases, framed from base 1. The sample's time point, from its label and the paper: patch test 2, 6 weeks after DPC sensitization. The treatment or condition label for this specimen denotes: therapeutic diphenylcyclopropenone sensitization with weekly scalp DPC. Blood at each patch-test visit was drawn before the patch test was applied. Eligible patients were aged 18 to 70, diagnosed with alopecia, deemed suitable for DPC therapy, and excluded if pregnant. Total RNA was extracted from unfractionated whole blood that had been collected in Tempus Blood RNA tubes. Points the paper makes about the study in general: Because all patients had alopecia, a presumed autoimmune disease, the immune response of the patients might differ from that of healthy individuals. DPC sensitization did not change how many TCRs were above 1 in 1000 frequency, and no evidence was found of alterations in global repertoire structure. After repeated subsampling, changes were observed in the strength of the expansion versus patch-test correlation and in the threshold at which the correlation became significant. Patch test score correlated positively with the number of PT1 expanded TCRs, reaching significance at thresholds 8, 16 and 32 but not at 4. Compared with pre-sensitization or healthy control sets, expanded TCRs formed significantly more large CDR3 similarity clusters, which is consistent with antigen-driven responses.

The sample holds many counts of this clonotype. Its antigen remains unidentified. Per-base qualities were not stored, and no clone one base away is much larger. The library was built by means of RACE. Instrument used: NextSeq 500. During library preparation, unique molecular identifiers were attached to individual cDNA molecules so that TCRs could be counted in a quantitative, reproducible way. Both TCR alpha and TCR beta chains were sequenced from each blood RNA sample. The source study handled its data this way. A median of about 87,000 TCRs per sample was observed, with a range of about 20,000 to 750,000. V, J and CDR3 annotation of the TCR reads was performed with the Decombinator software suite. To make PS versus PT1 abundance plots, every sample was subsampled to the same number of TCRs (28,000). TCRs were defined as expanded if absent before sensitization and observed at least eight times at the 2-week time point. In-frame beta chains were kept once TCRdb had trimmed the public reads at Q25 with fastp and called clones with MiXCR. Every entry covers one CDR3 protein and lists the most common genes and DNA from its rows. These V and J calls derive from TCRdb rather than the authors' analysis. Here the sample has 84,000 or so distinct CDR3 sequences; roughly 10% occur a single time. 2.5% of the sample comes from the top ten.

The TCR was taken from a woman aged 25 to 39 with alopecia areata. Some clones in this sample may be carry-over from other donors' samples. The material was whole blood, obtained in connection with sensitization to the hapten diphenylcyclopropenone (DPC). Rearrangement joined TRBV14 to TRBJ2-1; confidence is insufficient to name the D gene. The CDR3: CASSQAIGLTTNEQFF. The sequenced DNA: TGTGCCAGCAGCCAAGCCATAGGTCTGACAACCAATGAGCAGTTCTTC.